The source of this T cell receptor (beta chain) is a study of identical twins. TCRdb recomputed calls from the 5' RACE reads with MiXCR, one row per CDR3 protein. The sample consists of about 570,000 distinct CDR3 sequences, 7.5% to 10% of them appearing once. Between the trimmed V and J ends, which lost 8 bases and 4 bases, there was a span of 10 bases. The CDR3 is made up of 12 amino acids. Per the germline V gene, CDR1 is ENHRY and CDR2 is SYGVKD. These data also featured in a second study, about yellow fever vaccine responses in identical twins.

Sequencing used PBMCs. This chain uses TRBV10-3 with TRBJ2-3; the D is unclear. The clonotype was recovered from a young woman in good health. The CDR3 bases are TGTGCCATCGCTGCCGCGGCAGATACGCAGTATTTT. It translates to CAIAAAADTQYF.